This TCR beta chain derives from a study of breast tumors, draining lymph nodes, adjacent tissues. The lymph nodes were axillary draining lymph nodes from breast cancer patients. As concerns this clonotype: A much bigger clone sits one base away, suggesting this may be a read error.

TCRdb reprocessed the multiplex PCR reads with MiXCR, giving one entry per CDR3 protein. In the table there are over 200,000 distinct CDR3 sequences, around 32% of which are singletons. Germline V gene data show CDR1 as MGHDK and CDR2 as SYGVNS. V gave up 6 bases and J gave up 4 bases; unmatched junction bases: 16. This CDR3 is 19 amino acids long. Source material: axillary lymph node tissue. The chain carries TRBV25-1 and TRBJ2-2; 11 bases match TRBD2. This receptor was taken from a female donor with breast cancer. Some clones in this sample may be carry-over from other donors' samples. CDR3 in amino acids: CASSQEYSSGRITTGELFF. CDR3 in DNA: TGTGCCAGCAGCCAAGAGTATTCTAGCGGGAGGATAACCACCGGGGAGCTGTTTTTT.